The TCR beta chain under discussion was sequenced for a study of blood T cell repertoires in COVID-19. As for the study in general: Material from acute and convalescent COVID-19 was sourced from the United States, Italy and Spain. T cells, B-cell-depleted T cells, or PBMCs provided the cDNA or gDNA that served as material.

Profiling relied on immunoSEQ multiplex PCR, and the TCRdb table lists in-frame clones only, not all of them. The sample shows more than 200,000 clones, approximately 86% of them seen only once. V dropped 7 bases and J dropped 6; count of bases not matched to a gene: 4. This CDR3 is built from 13 residues. Germline V gene sequence: CDR1 LNHDA, CDR2 SQIVND (reference sequence). Sequencing input: peripheral blood. The sequence was obtained from a woman in her sixties or seventies with COVID-19, enrolled during active disease. The chain employs TRBV19 and TRBJ2-2; TRBD2 matches at 8 bases. The CDR3 reads CASKAGGAGELFF. As DNA, the CDR3 is TGTGCCAGTAAGGCGGGAGGTGCCGGGGAGCTGTTTTTT.